This T cell receptor beta chain was identified in a study of shared clonotypes between healthy human individuals. Clones were read by immunoSEQ multiplex PCR, and TCRdb kept only the in-frame ones, dropping some. The table lists over a million clones, around 78% of them singletons, with approximately 0.5% in the top ten. There are 16 residues in the CDR3. The germline V gene has CDR1 LNHDA and CDR2 SQIVND (reference sequence). The ends were cut back, 5 bases at V and 0 bases at J, with 13 bases in the middle. This clonotype originated in a young man in good health. Some clones in this sample may be carry-over from other donors' samples. This sequence joins TRBV19 and TRBJ2-2; D remains unclear. Sequencing was performed on memory CD4+ T cells from PBMCs. Subset described: CD45RA-negative fraction. As DNA, the CDR3 is TGTGCCAGTAGTTCAAGGTCTACAGCGAACACCGGGGAGCTGTTTTTT. Amino acids: CASSSRSTANTGELFF. The variable domain in full, completed from reference TRBV19 and TRBJ2-2, reads DGGITQSPKYLFRKEGQNVTLSCEQNLNHDAMYWYRQDPGQGLRLIYYSQIVNDFQKGDIAEGYSVSREKKESFPLTVTSAQKNPTAFYLCASSSRSTANTGELFFGEGSRLTVL.